This entry lists 27 T cell receptor beta chains sequenced from one sample in a study of vaccination effects on CD4 cells after COVID-19 (dated by TCRdb to the early 2020s). What these receptors recognize is not known. To identify antigen-specific CD4+ T cell clonotypes by their expansion, the ViraFEST assay first stimulated PBMC with viral peptide pools and then applied TCR sequencing. After around 10 days of culture, CD4+ T cells were isolated with the EasySep CD4+ T cell isolation kit. Each participant got two doses of an mRNA SARS-CoV-2 vaccine, either BNT162b2 or mRNA-1273. Library construction relied on the immunoSEQ multiplex PCR assay. The immuneACCESS repertoire file appears here via TCRdb, limited to in-frame rearrangements. These files lack a portion of the clones; in checked studies, under half of the deficit traces to unresolved V genes, and the cause of the others is not known. The sample includes about 59,000 clones, with 60% to 80% observed a single time. The ten most abundant clones make up 2% of the sample.

Material: CD4+ T cells from PBMCs cultured with HCoV-OC43 spike peptides, obtained after COVID-19 vaccination. Reading the label with the study, this specimen's cell subset or site is: HCoV-OC43 spike overlapping peptide pool stimulation. Receptor source: a human donor who received a COVID-19 vaccine.

The rearrangement links TRBV5-6 to TRBJ1-1; D is perhaps TRBD1 (5 bases). CDR1 and CDR2 (germline): SGHDT, YYEEEE. Trimming shortened V by 2 bases and J by 4 bases, and 18 bases separated the two germline ends. This CDR3 spans 16 amino acids. The CDR3 DNA is TGTGCCAGCAGCTTTCAGAGACAGCCTTTACTCACTGAAGCTTTCTTT. Its translation: CASSFQRQPLLTEAFF.

This clone was seen more than once but under ten times. The chain links TRBV14 to TRBJ1-2; a weak D match, TRBD1 (5 bases). Trimming left V 4 bases short and J 11 bases short, with 17 bases between. CDR1 SGHDN and CDR2 FVKESK come from the germline V gene. The CDR3 consists of 13 residues. CDR3 region: CASSPDYGAGYTF. The CDR3 bases are TGTGCCAGCAGCCCGGACTACGGGGCGGGGTACACCTTC.

The V and J genes are TRBV27 and TRBJ1-4; D is perhaps TRBD1 (5 bases). The germline gives CDR1 MNHEY, CDR2 SMNVEV (reference sequence). Trimming shortened V by 5 bases and J by 5 bases, and 15 bases separated the two germline ends. CDR3 length: 15 residues. The CDR3 DNA sequence: TGTGCCAGCAGTCGAAATCCGGGACGAAATGAAAAACTGTTTTTT. Translation: CASSRNPGRNEKLFF.

This sequence joins TRBV6-5 and TRBJ2-3; no reliable D call. Germline assignment: CDR1 MNHEY and CDR2 SVGAGI. V was shortened by 3 bases and J by 5 bases, with 9 bases between the two germline ends. This CDR3 spans 13 amino acids. CDR3 nucleotides: TGTGCCAGCAGTTATTTGGATGGAGATACGCAGTATTTT. It is translated as CASSYLDGDTQYF.

CDR3 in DNA: TGCGCCAGCAACAACTCCCCCGGGGAAAAACTGTTTTTT. Its translation is CASNNSPGEKLFF. The chain couples TRBV5-1 to TRBJ1-4; no clear D gene. CDR1 is SGHRS and CDR2 is YFSETQ in the germline V gene. V dropped 6 bases and J dropped 8 bases, with 14 bases sitting between them. The CDR3 runs 13 residues.

The gene calls are TRBV18 and TRBJ2-5; TRBD1 matches 10 bases. The V and J ends lost 5 bases and 1 base, in that order; junction bases with no gene match: 4. Germline V gene data show CDR1 as KGHSH and CDR2 as LQKENI. There are 15 residues in the CDR3. In DNA form, the CDR3 reads TGTGCCAGCTCATGGACAGGGGGTTTCCAAGAGACCCAGTACTTC. Residues: CASSWTGGFQETQYF.

This clone was recorded once. The chain joins TRBV5-1 to TRBJ1-4; possible D gene TRBD1, 6 bases. The V and J ends lost 4 bases and 7 bases respectively, with 14 bases between them. CDR3 size: 14 residues. Germline-derived CDR1 and CDR2 are SGHRS and YFSETQ. The CDR3 sequence is CASSTTGILEKLFF. The CDR3 DNA is TGCGCCAGCAGCACGACAGGAATTCTTGAAAAACTGTTTTTT.

The chain links TRBV6-5 to TRBJ2-1, with TRBD1 identical over 8 bases. This CDR3 contains 13 residues. Looked up from germline, CDR1 is MNHEY and CDR2 is SVGAGI. V was clipped by 6 bases and J by 8 bases; unmatched bases: 6. CDR3 coding DNA: TGTGCCAGCAGGAACGGACAGGGCTATGAGCAGTTCTTC. Translation: CASRNGQGYEQFF.

The CDR3 region is CAWSRGGANTQYF. The CDR3 nucleotides read TGTGCCTGGAGTCGAGGGGGGGCCAATACGCAGTATTTT. This chain joins TRBV30 and TRBJ2-3, with TRBD2 as a possible D gene (7 bases). With 2 bases removed from V and 7 bases from J, the gap between germline ends came to 13 bases. There are 13 residues in the CDR3. Germline V gene sequence: CDR1 GTSNPN, CDR2 SVGIG (reference sequence).

The chain couples TRBV10-3 to TRBJ2-7; D possibly corresponds to TRBD2 (6 bases). The length of the CDR3 is 13 residues. V was cut by 0 bases and J by 6 bases, with 9 bases left in between. Germline CDR1 and CDR2: ENHRY and SYGVKD. CDR3 DNA sequence: TGTGCCATCAGTGAGTCGGAGGGTAGCGAGCAGTACGTC. This gives the protein CAISESEGSEQYV.

The V call is TRBV5-1, the J call TRBJ1-2; TRBD1 matches 7 bases. The CDR3 extends over 18 amino acids. The V gene end was trimmed by 0 bases and the J gene end by 1 base; junction bases not matched to a gene: 12. Germline V CDR1 and CDR2: SGHRS, YFSETQ. For the CDR3, the DNA is TGCGCCAGCAGCTTGGCCCGGGGGACAGCAGACTTTAACTATGGCTACACCTTC. As protein: CASSLARGTADFNYGYTF.

The rearrangement uses TRBV19 and TRBJ2-5; D remains ambiguous. Trimming pared 5 bases from V and 5 bases from J, leaving 15 bases between. Germline CDR1 and CDR2: LNHDA and SQIVND (reference sequence). The CDR3 spans 14 residues. CDR3 amino acids: CASSSPSVSETQYF. The DNA for the CDR3 is TGTGCCAGTAGTTCCCCGTCAGTTTCGGAGACCCAGTACTTC. Full variable domain (rest looked up from reference TRBV19 and TRBJ2-5): DGGITQSPKYLFRKEGQNVTLSCEQNLNHDAMYWYRQDPGQGLRLIYYSQIVNDFQKGDIAEGYSVSREKKESFPLTVTSAQKNPTAFYLCASSSPSVSETQYFGPGTRLLVL.

This clone came up many times. The chain recombines TRBV27 with TRBJ1-2; D is unresolved. This CDR3 is 14 amino acids long. Germline V gene lookup returns CDR1 MNHEY and CDR2 SMNVEV (reference sequence). V dropped 4 bases and J dropped 6 bases, with 15 bases sitting between them. The CDR3 DNA sequence: TGTGCCAGCAGTTCCAATAGGCTCGGACATGGCTACACCTTC. Its translation: CASSSNRLGHGYTF.

In this sample, this clone is medium-sized. The CDR3 coding sequence is TGCCGACTAGACGAGCAGTACGTC. The encoded protein is CRLDEQYV. The V call is TRBV19, the J call TRBJ2-7, with D possibly matching TRBD2 (6 bases). CDR3 length equals 8 residues. Germline V gene sequence: CDR1 LNHDA, CDR2 SQIVND (reference sequence).

V is TRBV7-9 and J is TRBJ2-5; D might be TRBD1 or TRBD2, each matching 5 bases. Trimming stripped 1 base from V and 7 bases from J, with 16 bases between. From germline, CDR1 is SEHNR and CDR2 FQNEAQ (reference sequence). The CDR3 consists of 15 residues. The CDR3 spells CASSLVQGAPLTQYF. CDR3 DNA sequence: TGTGCCAGCAGCTTAGTCCAGGGAGCCCCGTTGACCCAGTACTTC.

The genes are TRBV20-1 and TRBJ2-1; D tentatively reads TRBD1 or TRBD2 (5 bases each). CDR3 size: 11 residues. V gave up 3 bases and J gave up 15 bases, with 15 bases separating them. Per germline, CDR1 DFQATT and CDR2 SNEGSKA (reference sequence). For the CDR3, the DNA is TGCAGTGCTAGCTCGGGGCCCCGGGGGTTCTTC. Amino acids: CSASSGPRGFF.

The chain employs TRBV3-1 (or the pseudogene TRBV3-2) and TRBJ2-2; unclear D gene. Deletions cut 6 bases from V and 2 bases from J, with 4 bases between. CDR3 length: 12 amino acids. Germline-derived CDR1 and CDR2 are LGHDT and YNNKEL (reference sequence). The CDR3 sequence: CASRLNTGELFF. DNA for the CDR3: TGTGCCAGCAGGTTAAACACCGGGGAGCTGTTTTTT.

The rearrangement links TRBV9 to TRBJ1-1, with D uncertain. The CDR3 runs 13 residues. Germline V gene lookup returns CDR1 SGDLS and CDR2 YYNGEE. Trimming removed 3 bases at V and 5 bases at J, with 11 bases between. DNA of the CDR3: TGTGCCAGCAGCGCCAGACTAGGGACTGAAGCTTTCTTT. Protein product: CASSARLGTEAFF. The full variable domain, its missing parts supplied by reference TRBV9 and TRBJ1-1, is DSGVTQTPKHLITATGQRVTLRCSPRSGDLSVYWYQQSLDQGLQFLIQYYNGEERAKGNILERFSAQQFPDLHSELNLSSLELGDSALYFCASSARLGTEAFFGQGTRLTVV.

This sequence joins TRBV6-2 or TRBV6-3 and TRBJ2-1; D is unclear. The CDR3 has 14 amino acids. Germline values: CDR1 MNHEY, CDR2 SVGEGT. Trimming removed 5 bases from V and 2 bases from J, with 10 bases in between. The CDR3 DNA follows: TGTGCCAGCAGTATAACGGTTGCCTACAATGAGCAGTTCTTC. Residues: CASSITVAYNEQFF.

This sequence joins TRBV7-2 and TRBJ1-2, with a tentative D call TRBD1 (6 bases). The CDR3 totals 13 residues. Germline CDR1 is SGHTA and CDR2 is FQGNSA. Between the trimmed V and J ends, which lost 3 bases and 5 bases, there was a span of 10 bases. The CDR3 reads CASSFAGTYGYTF. The CDR3 nucleotides are TGTGCCAGCAGCTTCGCAGGGACATATGGCTACACCTTC.

V is TRBV30 and J is TRBJ1-1; no clear D. With 4 bases removed from V and 0 bases from J, the gap between germline ends came to 9 bases. The CDR3 runs to 13 residues. The germline V gene has CDR1 GTSNPN and CDR2 SVGIG (reference sequence). The CDR3 nucleotides are TGTGCCTGGACAGCTAACATGAACACTGAAGCTTTCTTT. Encoded protein: CAWTANMNTEAFF.

The chain has TRBV28 and TRBJ1-2; D gene uncertain. The ends were cut back, 5 bases at V and 1 base at J, with 14 bases in the middle. The CDR3 extends over 15 amino acids. Germline CDR1 is MDHEN and CDR2 is SYDVKM. CDR3 sequence: CASSLRTGLNYGYTF. As DNA, the CDR3 is TGTGCCAGCAGTCTACGGACGGGTCTTAACTATGGCTACACCTTC.

The chain is built from TRBV24-1 and TRBJ2-3; no clear D. Trimming left V 10 bases short and J 2 bases short, with 12 bases between. Germline V gene lookup returns CDR1 KGHDR and CDR2 SFDVKD. The CDR3 sequence is 13 residues long. CDR3 sequence: CATAQTFTDTQYF. The CDR3 bases are TGTGCCACGGCTCAAACATTCACAGATACGCAGTATTTT.

The chain is built from TRBV21-1 and TRBJ2-1. TRBV21-1 is a pseudogene. This CDR3 is built from 16 residues. The CDR3 loop reads CASSKAEADSYNEQFF. The CDR3 region has the DNA TGTGCCAGCAGCAAAGCGGAAGCAGACTCCTACAATGAGCAGTTCTTC.

The chain is built from TRBV19 and TRBJ1-5, with a tentative D call TRBD1 (6 bases). The CDR3 is made up of 16 amino acids. The ends were cut back, 4 bases at V and 7 bases at J, with 20 bases in the middle. Germline loops: CDR1 LNHDA, CDR2 SQIVND (reference sequence). The CDR3 sequence is CASSRQEQPRGQPQHF. CDR3 sequence (DNA): TGTGCCAGTAGTAGACAGGAACAACCAAGGGGCCAGCCCCAGCATTTT.

V and J are TRBV5-8 and TRBJ2-5; D possibly uses TRBD1 or TRBD2 (5 bases each). Germline-derived CDR1 and CDR2 are SGHTS and YDEGEE. Trimming left V 7 bases short and J 4 bases short, with 23 bases between. This CDR3 contains 16 residues. The CDR3 sequence is CASPDGAHYRGETQYF. CDR3 coding DNA: TGTGCCAGCCCCGATGGGGCCCATTATCGGGGAGAGACCCAGTACTTC.

The V and J genes are TRBV10-2 and TRBJ2-7; TRBD1 might be the D (5 bases). The CDR3 has 14 amino acids. V lost 7 bases and J lost 5, with 18 bases in between. Germline V gene lookup returns CDR1 WSHSY and CDR2 SAAADI. Here the CDR3 DNA reads TGCGCCAGCAAAACAGGAGCCGCCCCCCACGAGCAGTACGTC. Translation: CASKTGAAPHEQYV.